This T cell receptor beta chain was identified during a study of beta chain features in type 1 diabetes. Findings of the study overall: Across all four CD4+ subsets, people with type 1 diabetes showed modestly shorter TCRB CDR3s.

Expressed TCRB transcripts were sequenced because the isolated RNA had all been reverse transcribed beforehand. Libraries were prepared by immunoSEQ multiplex PCR; TCRdb keeps only in-frame clonotypes and omits some of them. The sample lists around 250,000 clones, 24% occurring once. This clone was seen more than once but under ten times. Its target is unknown. The length of the CDR3 is 15 residues. J was trimmed by 5 bases and V by 2 bases; bases with no gene match: 8. Germline V gene data show CDR1 as SNHLY and CDR2 as FYNNEI. The sequenced sample consisted of naive CD4+ T cells from blood. This rearrangement joins TRBV2 to TRBJ2-5, with 7 bases aligning to TRBD2. This TCR came from a woman aged 30 to 39 with type 1 diabetes. This CDR3 reads CASSEIGLEVETQYF. Here the CDR3 DNA reads TGTGCCAGCAGTGAAATTGGACTAGAGGTCGAGACCCAGTACTTC.